The rows below give T cell receptor beta chains drawn from one sample of a study of T cell changes during pregnancy in multiple sclerosis. Sequenced by immunoSEQ multiplex PCR; TCRdb stores in-frame clones only, minus some. The sample holds about 59,000 clones, around 91% seen once. The starting material was peripheral blood, obtained in the third trimester of pregnancy. These receptors all stem from a female donor in good health, enrolled as a control in a pregnancy study. CDR3s include the opening cysteine and the closing phenylalanine or tryptophan. The D gene is left open where the match is weak. A row's size may be missing; if present it is once, few, many or a size class.

TGTGCCAGCAGCGGAGGGACGGGGAATCAGCCCCAGCATTTT CASSGGTGNQPQHF once TRBJ1-5 TRBV7-8 -
TGCGCCAGCAGCCAAGAATTGGGGGGTAGGTACGAGCAGTACTTC CASSQELGGRYEQYF - TRBJ2-7 TRBV4-3 -
TGTGCCTGGAGGACAGGGAAGGAGTCCTACGAGCAGTACTTC CAWRTGKESYEQYF - TRBJ2-7 TRBV30 TRBD1
TGTGCCTGGAGTGGGACAAATAGCAATCAGCCCCAGCATTTT CAWSGTNSNQPQHF - TRBJ1-5 TRBV30 -
TGTGCCAGCAGCGTAGAGTCGGGACTAGCGGGGGGAGTAGACACCGGGGAGCTGTTTTTT CASSVESGLAGGVDTGELFF - TRBJ2-2 TRBV9 TRBD2
TGTGCCAGTAATTTAGTAGGCAGCGTGAACACTGAAGCTTTCTTT CASNLVGSVNTEAFF few TRBJ1-1 TRBV19 -
TGTGCCAGCAGCTTAGAGTCAAGGGGAACTTACAATGAGCAGTTCTTC CASSLESRGTYNEQFF - TRBJ2-1 TRBV7-2 -
TGTGCTAGCAGCTTATTAGGGGGCAGGGAGACCCAGTACTTC CASSLLGGRETQYF - TRBJ2-5 TRBV7-7 TRBD1
TGTGCCAGCACCCTTAGAGAGGGTATCCCTGAAGCTTTCTTT CASTLREGIPEAFF once TRBJ1-1 TRBV5-6 -
TGTGCCTGGAGTGAAAAGGGGTGGGGTTATCAGCCCCAGCATTTT CAWSEKGWGYQPQHF few TRBJ1-5 TRBV30 -
TGTGCCAGCAGCGTCGGGACAATCACCGCTAATTTTCAGTACTTC CASSVGTITANFQYF few TRBJ2-4 TRBV11-2 -
TGTGCCGCCAGTAGGACGACCGGACTAGCGGGGGGGCTATTTTCTGGCGAGCAGTACTTC CAASRTTGLAGGLFSGEQYF - TRBJ2-7 TRBV19 TRBD2
TGCGCCAGCGTCCAAAGACGGGATGAAAAACTGTTTTTT CASVQRRDEKLFF - TRBJ1-4 TRBV23-1 -
TGTGCCTGGAGTGAAGCGGGGGCCGGGGAGCTGTTTTTT CAWSEAGAGELFF - TRBJ2-2 TRBV30 TRBD2
TGTGCCAGCATGGGGGGGCTGAGAGAGACCCAGTACTTC CASMGGLRETQYF once TRBJ2-5 TRBV6-1 -
TGTGCCAGCAGTTTGGAACTAGCGGGGGCCTACGAGCAGTACTTC CASSLELAGAYEQYF - TRBJ2-7 TRBV27 TRBD2
TGTGCTAGTGGTTTGCAGGGTACTAATGAAAAACTGTTTTTT CASGLQGTNEKLFF once TRBJ1-4 TRBV12-5 -
TGCAGCGTACGCCCCGCGAGCGGGGTCTCGGGTGAGCAGTACTTC CSVRPASGVSGEQYF once TRBJ2-7 TRBV29-1 TRBD2
TGTGCCAGTAGCGGGATAGGGGGCACCGGGGAGCTGTTTTTT CASSGIGGTGELFF - TRBJ2-2 TRBV19 -
TGTGCCAGCAGCTTATGGGCGGGAGGGGCCGGGGAGCTGTTTTTT CASSLWAGGAGELFF - TRBJ2-2 TRBV11-2 TRBD2
TGTGCCAGCAGCTTGGCCGGCGGAGGGATCTCCTACGAGCAGTACTTC CASSLAGGGISYEQYF - TRBJ2-7 TRBV5-6 -
TGCGCCAGCAGCTTGCCGGGACAAGGGCCCTATGGCAATCAGCCCCAGCATTTT CASSLPGQGPYGNQPQHF - TRBJ1-5 TRBV5-1 -
TGTGCCAGCAGTCCCCCGTACGCCGGGACTAGCGGGGGACGTAGGGGCAATGAGCAGTTCTTC CASSPPYAGTSGGRRGNEQFF - TRBJ2-1 TRBV27 TRBD2
TGTGCCAGCAGCCCCCCGGACAGGGGGGGCACTGAAGCTTTCTTT CASSPPDRGGTEAFF - TRBJ1-1 TRBV21-1 -
TGTGCCATCAGTTCCGGGAATCAAGAGACCCAGTACTTC CAISSGNQETQYF once TRBJ2-5 TRBV10-3 -
TGTGCCAGCAGCCAATCCGGACAGCCCGGCTATGGCTACACCTTC CASSQSGQPGYGYTF - TRBJ1-2 TRBV16 -
TGCGCCAGCAGCCAAGATTTGGGGCCTGCGGGCTACACCTTC CASSQDLGPAGYTF - TRBJ1-2 TRBV4-3 -
TGTGCCAGCAGTTTTTATCGGGACAGGGTCTACGATGAGCAGTTCTTC CASSFYRDRVYDEQFF - TRBJ2-1 TRBV28 TRBD1
TGTGCCAGCAGCAAAGCTGGGCTACCAACCTGGGAGACCCAGTACTTC CASSKAGLPTWETQYF once TRBJ2-5 TRBV21-1 -
TGTGCCAGCAGAGAGACAGGGGGCGCTTATGGCTACACCTTC CASRETGGAYGYTF - TRBJ1-2 TRBV6-5 TRBD1
TGTGCCAGCAGCGTGGCCAGGGCCTCCTACAATGAGCAGTTCTTC CASSVARASYNEQFF - TRBJ2-1 TRBV9 -
TGTGCCTGGAGTGGACAGGGAGGCGGCTACACCTTC CAWSGQGGGYTF - TRBJ1-2 TRBV30 TRBD1